Following are 27 T cell receptor beta chains from one sample sequenced in a study of shared clonotypes between healthy human individuals. Using immunoSEQ multiplex PCR, the repertoire was profiled, and TCRdb retains in-frame clones only, with some absent. Among under 1,100,000 clones, about 80% were seen once, and the ten largest hold roughly 0.55%. Sequenced: memory CD4+ T cells from PBMCs. Subset specified: CD45RA-negative fraction. These receptor sequences come from a man aged 18-30 years in good health. Some clones in this sample may be carry-over from other donors' samples.

A remark on this clone: The sample has other DNA sequences that encode this CDR3 too. The chain joins TRBV4-2 to TRBJ2-5; 9 bases agree with TRBD2. CDR1 is LGHNA and CDR2 is YNFKEQ in the germline V gene. This CDR3 is built from 15 residues. With 0 bases clipped from V and 4 bases from J, the junction kept 3 bases outside the gene matches. The chain's CDR3 is CASSQEGLAGETQYF. In nucleotides, the CDR3 is TGTGCCAGCAGCCAAGAGGGACTAGCAGGAGAGACCCAGTACTTC.

The sample holds one count of this clone. The chain links TRBV28 to TRBJ1-5, with D perhaps TRBD1 (5 bases). This CDR3 contains 17 residues. V gave up 4 bases and J gave up 0 bases, with 16 bases separating them. The germline V gene encodes CDR1 MDHEN and CDR2 SYDVKM. The CDR3 bases are TGTGCCAGCAGTTCGCGGGACGGTGTTTATAGCAATCAGCCCCAGCATTTT. The encoded protein is CASSSRDGVYSNQPQHF.

This clone was seen more than once but under ten times. The chain uses TRBV19 and TRBJ1-5; D perhaps matches TRBD1 (5 bases). This CDR3 is built from 17 residues. Looked up from germline, CDR1 is LNHDA and CDR2 is SQIVND (reference sequence). V dropped 10 bases and J dropped 0 bases, with 22 bases sitting between them. CDR3 sequence: CATQGWFLLVSNQPQHF. DNA for the CDR3: TGTGCCACCCAGGGCTGGTTCTTACTCGTTAGCAATCAGCCCCAGCATTTT.

The rearrangement joins TRBV27 to TRBJ2-7; D unresolved. The CDR3 totals 14 residues. Trimming took 2 bases from V and 0 from J, leaving 8 bases between them. CDR1 and CDR2 from the germline V gene are MNHEY and SMNVEV (reference sequence). The CDR3 region is CASSLQFASYEQYF. In DNA form, the CDR3 reads TGTGCCAGCAGTTTACAGTTTGCCTCCTACGAGCAGTACTTC.

The V gene is TRBV7-2, the J gene TRBJ1-2; the D is unclear. Germline loops: CDR1 SGHTA, CDR2 FQGNSA. The CDR3 length is 14 residues. Trimming shortened V by 7 bases and J by 2 bases, and 14 bases separated the two germline ends. CDR3 amino acids: CASTPQLQNYGYTF. Here the CDR3 DNA reads TGTGCCAGCACCCCACAGCTACAGAACTATGGCTACACCTTC. The complete variable domain, with remaining parts taken from reference TRBV7-2 and TRBJ1-2, reads GAGVSQSPSNKVTEKGKDVELRCDPISGHTALYWYRQSLGQGLEFLIYFQGNSAPDKSGLPSDRFSAERTGGSVSTLTIQRTQQEDSAVYLCASTPQLQNYGYTFGSGTRLTVV.

The chain employs TRBV28 and TRBJ1-5; D ambiguous. Germline lookup yields CDR1 MDHEN and CDR2 SYDVKM. The CDR3 is 13 residues long. The germline V and J ends were trimmed by 5 bases and 4 bases, with 9 bases remaining between them. The CDR3: CASSEYTNQPQHF. CDR3 DNA sequence: TGTGCCAGCAGTGAGTACACGAATCAGCCCCAGCATTTT.

This clone was seen just once. The genes are TRBV28 and TRBJ1-2, with D hard to call. V lost 3 bases to trimming and J lost 8 bases, with 10 bases between them. This CDR3 has 12 amino acids. The germline V gene encodes CDR1 MDHEN and CDR2 SYDVKM. CDR3 in amino acids: CASSFGPGGYTF. The CDR3 bases are TGTGCCAGCAGTTTTGGCCCGGGGGGCTACACCTTC.

The J gene is TRBJ1-2, the V gene TRBV5-1; the D is unclear. This CDR3 contains 12 residues. The V gene's germline CDR1 is SGHRS and CDR2 YFSETQ. Between the trimmed V and J ends, which lost 4 bases and 8 bases, there was a span of 12 bases. The CDR3 nucleotides read TGCGCCAGCAGCGTAAGCCAGGAGGGCTACACCTTC. It is translated as CASSVSQEGYTF.

The count of this clone is one. The chain uses TRBV6-4 and TRBJ1-2; 12 nucleotides line up with TRBD1. This CDR3 has 17 residues. V trimming: 4 bases; J trimming: 3 bases; junction bases outside the gene matches: 9. Germline lookup yields CDR1 MRHNA and CDR2 SNTAGT. The CDR3: CASSGQGQGAGDYGYTF. The CDR3 coding sequence is TGTGCCAGCAGTGGCCAGGGACAGGGGGCGGGCGACTATGGCTACACCTTC.

The rearrangement uses TRBV7-8 and TRBJ1-1; D call uncertain. In germline, CDR1 is SGHVS, CDR2 FQNEAQ. Trimming removed 5 bases at V and 10 bases at J, with 23 bases between. The CDR3 runs to 15 residues. The CDR3 reads CASSGRYPYPILAFF. In DNA form, the CDR3 reads TGTGCCAGCAGCGGCCGCTATCCCTATCCAATCTTAGCTTTCTTT.

The chain is built from TRBV27 and TRBJ1-3; D ambiguous. CDR1 is MNHEY, CDR2 SMNVEV, per germline (reference sequence). Trimming took off 2 bases at V and 3 bases at J, with 5 bases between the two ends. CDR3 length equals 13 residues. CDR3 sequence (DNA): TGTGCCAGCAGTTTAAACTTTGGAAACACCATATATTTT. Translated: CASSLNFGNTIYF.

The CDR3 reads CASSYSGAVSTEAFF. CDR3 DNA sequence: TGTGCCAGCAGTTACTCCGGGGCTGTTAGCACTGAAGCTTTCTTT. The chain has TRBV6-6 and TRBJ1-1; TRBD1 is a possible D gene (5 bases). The length of the CDR3 is 15 residues. V lost 0 bases to trimming and J lost 4 bases, with 12 bases between them. From germline, CDR1 is MNHNY and CDR2 SVGAGI (reference sequence).

The chain links TRBV11-2 to TRBJ2-1, with 8 positions matching TRBD2. The CDR3 sequence is 14 residues long. Germline V gives CDR1 SGHAT, CDR2 FQNNGV. Losses at the gene ends were 5 bases for V and 9 bases for J; bases not matched to a gene: 9. Here the CDR3 DNA reads TGTGCCAGCAGCGCCGGGACTAGAGTAAGTGAGCAGTTCTTC. Translating it yields CASSAGTRVSEQFF.

The gene calls are TRBV11-2 and TRBJ2-7; 8 positions match TRBD2. The CDR3 extends over 14 amino acids. Germline V gene sequence: CDR1 SGHAT, CDR2 FQNNGV. J lost 7 bases, V lost 2 bases, and 7 bases had no gene match. The CDR3 DNA follows: TGTGCCAGCAGCTTACGGGGGGGCCTCTGGGAGCAGTACTTC. Translation: CASSLRGGLWEQYF.

This clone showed up many times. The chain is built from TRBV16 and TRBJ1-1, with 9 bases fitting TRBD1. The V gene end was trimmed by 6 bases and the J gene end by 3 bases; junction bases not matched to a gene: 5. The CDR3 is 14 amino acids. Germline CDR1 is KGHSY and CDR2 is FQNENV. This chain's CDR3 is CASSLTGGYTEAFF. The CDR3 DNA is TGTGCCAGCAGTCTGACAGGGGGTTACACTGAAGCTTTCTTT. Full variable domain (remainder filled in from reference TRBV16 and TRBJ1-1): GEEVAQTPKHLVRGEGQKAKLYCAPIKGHSYVFWYQQVLKNEFKFLISFQNENVFDETGMPKERFSAKCLPNSPCSLEIQATKLEDSAVYFCASSLTGGYTEAFFGQGTRLTVV.

Details on this clone: This same CDR3 is encoded by further DNA sequences in the sample. The chain recombines TRBV30 with TRBJ1-1, with D possibly matching TRBD1 (5 bases). With 5 bases removed from V and 5 bases from J, the gap between germline ends came to 15 bases. Per the germline V gene, CDR1 is GTSNPN and CDR2 is SVGIG (reference sequence). This CDR3 is 13 amino acids long. The CDR3 DNA reads as TGTGCCTGGGCGGGGCAGGGTTTTACTGAAGCTTTCTTT. It yields the protein CAWAGQGFTEAFF.

This clone has a count of ten or more. The chain joins TRBV30 to TRBJ2-2; D uncertain. Germline V gene lookup returns CDR1 GTSNPN and CDR2 SVGIG (reference sequence). V was trimmed by 0 bases and J by 7 bases, leaving 9 bases between them. The CDR3 spans 13 residues. The CDR3 region is CAWSVISDGELFF. CDR3 in DNA: TGTGCCTGGAGTGTAATTTCCGACGGGGAGCTGTTTTTT.

The chain recombines TRBV7-3 with TRBJ1-2; maybe TRBD1 (5 bases). Deletions cut 4 bases from V and 7 bases from J, with 13 bases between. The CDR3 runs to 13 residues. CDR1 is SGHTA, CDR2 FQGTGA, per germline. CDR3 coding DNA: TGTGCCAGCAGCTCCCGACCGGGACTTGGCTACACCTTC. Protein: CASSSRPGLGYTF.

J is TRBJ1-1 and V is TRBV5-1, with no clear D. Germline V gene sequence: CDR1 SGHRS, CDR2 YFSETQ. The CDR3 extends over 15 amino acids. Trimming stripped 4 bases from V and 0 bases from J, with 13 bases between. Written as DNA, the CDR3 is TGCGCCAGCAGCCCCCGGCAGACGATGAACACTGAAGCTTTCTTT. Amino acid sequence: CASSPRQTMNTEAFF. Looking up the rest from reference TRBV5-1 and TRBJ1-1 gives the full variable domain: KAGVTQTPRYLIKTRGQQVTLSCSPISGHRSVSWYQQTPGQGLQFLFEYFSETQRNKGNFPGRFSGRQFSNSRSEMNVSTLELGDSALYLCASSPRQTMNTEAFFGQGTRLTVV.

This chain uses TRBV5-1 with TRBJ2-1; 8 nucleotides align to TRBD2. Germline assignment: CDR1 SGHRS and CDR2 YFSETQ. V was pared by 4 bases and J by 0 bases, with 12 bases of the junction left unmatched. The CDR3 has 18 residues. CDR3: CASSSGRGPYPSYNEQFF. The DNA for the CDR3 is TGCGCCAGCAGCAGCGGGAGAGGACCCTACCCCTCCTACAATGAGCAGTTCTTC.

This clone is a singleton in its sample. The same CDR3 is also encoded by other DNA sequences in this sample. The CDR3 nucleotides are TGTGCCAGCAGAGGGGACAGAAACACCGGGGAGCTGTTTTTT. Its translation is CASRGDRNTGELFF. This chain joins TRBV2 and TRBJ2-2, with 7 bases fitting TRBD1. V lost 6 bases, J lost 2 bases, and 3 bases stayed unmatched. The CDR3 contains 14 residues. From germline, CDR1 is SNHLY and CDR2 FYNNEI.

V is TRBV6-7 and J is TRBJ2-3; the match to TRBD2 covers 13 bases. TRBV6-7 is reported as an ORF; its role is uncertain. CDR3 length: 15 amino acids. Trimming at V came to 10 bases and at J to 6 bases, leaving 10 bases not matched to a gene. The CDR3 nucleotides are TGTGCCACTACTCCGGGACTAGCGGGAACCGATACGCAGTATTTT. This translates into CATTPGLAGTDTQYF.

J is TRBJ1-1 and V is TRBV29-1, with 10 bases that match TRBD1. This CDR3 comprises 12 residues. The J segment lost 4 bases and the V segment lost 7 bases, leaving 3 bases of the junction unmatched. Germline V lookup: CDR1 SQVTM, CDR2 ANQGSEA. CDR3 region: CSGDRGGTEAFF. DNA of the CDR3: TGCAGCGGGGACAGGGGAGGCACTGAAGCTTTCTTT.

The V gene is TRBV7-6, the J gene TRBJ1-3, with TRBD1 matching over 8 bases. Germline assignment: CDR1 SGHVS and CDR2 FNYEAQ. The V segment lost 4 bases and the J segment 0 bases; nucleotides outside the gene matches: 5. The CDR3 is made up of 16 amino acids. The CDR3 loop is CASSSGTGTSGNTIYF. CDR3 coding DNA: TGTGCCAGCAGCTCCGGGACAGGTACCTCTGGAAACACCATATATTTT.

This clone was observed a few times. The gene calls are TRBV9 and TRBJ1-2, with 8 bases aligning to TRBD1. The CDR3 sequence is 13 residues long. With V trimmed by 3 bases and J by 5 bases, 3 bases remained unmatched. Germline values: CDR1 SGDLS, CDR2 YYNGEE. The CDR3 bases are TGTGCCAGCAGCGCCGACAGGGGTTATGGCTACACCTTC. Protein: CASSADRGYGYTF.

With regard to this clone: Additional DNA sequences in this sample encode the identical CDR3. J is TRBJ2-3 and V is TRBV2; D is unresolved. V was trimmed by 5 bases and J by 3 bases, leaving 3 bases between them. This CDR3 is 11 amino acids long. The germline gives CDR1 SNHLY, CDR2 FYNNEI. DNA of the CDR3: TGTGCCAGCAGTCCAACAGATACGCAGTATTTT. Amino acid sequence: CASSPTDTQYF.

J is TRBJ2-3 and V is TRBV25-1; maybe TRBD1 (6 bases). Germline V CDR1 and CDR2: MGHDK, SYGVNS. This CDR3 comprises 13 residues. Trimming removed 3 bases from V and 4 bases from J, with 8 bases in between. CDR3 bases: TGTGCCAGCAGTGATTACAGGGCAGATACGCAGTATTTT. This gives the protein CASSDYRADTQYF.